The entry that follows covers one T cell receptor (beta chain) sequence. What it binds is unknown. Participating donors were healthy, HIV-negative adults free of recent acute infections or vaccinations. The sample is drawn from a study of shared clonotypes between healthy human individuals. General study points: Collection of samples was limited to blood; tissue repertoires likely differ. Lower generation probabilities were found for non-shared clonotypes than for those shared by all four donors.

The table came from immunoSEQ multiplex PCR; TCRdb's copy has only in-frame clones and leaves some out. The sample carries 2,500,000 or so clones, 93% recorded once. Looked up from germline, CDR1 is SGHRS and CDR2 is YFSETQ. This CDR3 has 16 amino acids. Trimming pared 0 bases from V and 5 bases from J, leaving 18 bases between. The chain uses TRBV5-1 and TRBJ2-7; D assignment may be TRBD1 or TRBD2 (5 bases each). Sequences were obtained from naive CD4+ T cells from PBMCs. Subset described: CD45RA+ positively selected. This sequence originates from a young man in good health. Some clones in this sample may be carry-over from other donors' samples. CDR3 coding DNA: TGCGCCAGCAGCTTGGTGAGGCCCGGGACCTTGGACGAGCAGTACTTC. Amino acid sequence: CASSLVRPGTLDEQYF.